This TCR beta chain appears in the sequencing data of a study of shared clonotypes between healthy human individuals. Deep-level assay runs were performed. The assay was immunoSEQ multiplex PCR, and TCRdb's table has in-frame clones only and misses some. The data hold some 2,100,000 clones, with nearly 97% observed a single time. Trimming left V 3 bases short and J 10 bases short, with 21 bases between. The CDR3 runs to 15 residues. Germline lookup yields CDR1 GTSNPN and CDR2 SVGIG (reference sequence). Those who donated were healthy HIV-negative adults, with no recent acute infections or vaccinations reported. Study-wide results and limits: Represented diversity, genetic and exposure-history alike, was limited by few donors. When naive CD4 clonotypes were compared across a handful of donors, around 4.6% were shared.

On this clone itself: Its specificity is not known.

Sample: naive CD4+ T cells sorted from blood. Noted subset: CD45RA+ positively selected. The gene calls are TRBV30 and TRBJ1-4; no definite D call. The TCR sequence derives from a man aged 18-30 years in good health. CDR3 in amino acids: CAWRRRGDVFGKLFF. Written as DNA, the CDR3 is TGTGCCTGGAGGAGGCGAGGCGACGTCTTCGGAAAACTGTTTTTT. The full variable domain, rest sourced from reference TRBV30 and TRBJ1-4, is SQTIHQWPATLVQPVGSPLSLECTVEGTSNPNLYWYRQAAGRGLQLLFYSVGIGQISSEVPQNLSASRPQDRQFILSSKKLLLSDSGFYLCAWRRRGDVFGKLFFGSGTQLSVL.